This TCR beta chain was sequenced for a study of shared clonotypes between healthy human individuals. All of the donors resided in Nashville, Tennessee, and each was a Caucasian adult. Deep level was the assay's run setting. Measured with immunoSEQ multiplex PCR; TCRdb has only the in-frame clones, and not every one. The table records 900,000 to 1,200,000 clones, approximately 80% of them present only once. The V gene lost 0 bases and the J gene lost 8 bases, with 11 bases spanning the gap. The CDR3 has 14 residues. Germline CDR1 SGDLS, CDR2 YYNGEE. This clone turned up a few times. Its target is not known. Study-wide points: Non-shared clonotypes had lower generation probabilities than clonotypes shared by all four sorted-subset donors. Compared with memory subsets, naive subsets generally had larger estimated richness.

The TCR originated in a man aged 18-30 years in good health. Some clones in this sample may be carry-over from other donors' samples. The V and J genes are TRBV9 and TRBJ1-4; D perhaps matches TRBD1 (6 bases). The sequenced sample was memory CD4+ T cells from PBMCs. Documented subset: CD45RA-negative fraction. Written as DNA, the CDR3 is TGTGCCAGCAGCGTAGGGACAGCTAGAGAAAAACTGTTTTTT. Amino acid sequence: CASSVGTAREKLFF.